The 29 T cell receptor beta chains given below trace back to one sample, sequenced in a study of blood T cells in healthy people across ages. PCR was performed a second time for 7 to 11 cycles using a sample-barcoded 5' primer and a J-beta primer mix. TCRdb fed the 5' RACE reads into MiXCR, producing one record per CDR3 protein. The repertoire holds 850,000 to 1,000,000 distinct CDR3 sequences, roughly 43% seen once, with roughly 13% in the top ten. Sequencing input: blood. These receptors came from a young man in good health.

The chain uses TRBV12-3 or TRBV12-4 and TRBJ1-5; D ambiguous. The CDR3 length is 13 residues. V was cut by 4 bases and J by 2 bases, with 6 bases left in between. The CDR3 spells CASSSLGNQPQHF. CDR3 coding DNA: TGTGCCAGCAGTTCTCTCGGCAATCAGCCCCAGCATTTT.

The chain employs TRBV5-1 and TRBJ2-7, with 7 bases aligning to TRBD1. The germline CDR1 and CDR2 sequences are SGHRS and YFSETQ. This CDR3 comprises 12 residues. V lost 3 bases and J lost 6; bases outside the gene matches: 3. CDR3 nucleotide sequence: TGCGCCAGCAGCTCTGGACAGGCCGAGCAGTACTTC. Protein sequence: CASSSGQAEQYF. The complete variable domain, with remaining parts taken from reference TRBV5-1 and TRBJ2-7, reads KAGVTQTPRYLIKTRGQQVTLSCSPISGHRSVSWYQQTPGQGLQFLFEYFSETQRNKGNFPGRFSGRQFSNSRSEMNVSTLELGDSALYLCASSSGQAEQYFGPGTRLTVT.

This rearrangement joins TRBV6-5 to TRBJ1-1; D uncertain. The CDR3 is 12 residues long. The V end was cut by 10 bases, the J end by 4 bases, with 13 bases between. Germline V gene data show CDR1 as MNHEY and CDR2 as SVGAGI. The CDR3, as DNA: TGTGCCATAGGGCCGATAAGCACTGAAGCTTTCTTT. Translating it yields CAIGPISTEAFF.

This clonotype appeared a few times. This sequence joins TRBV9 and TRBJ2-7, with TRBD1 matching over 12 bases. The CDR3 has 16 residues. Germline V gene sequence: CDR1 SGDLS, CDR2 YYNGEE. After removal of 2 bases from V and 2 bases from J, the junction contained 5 bases not matched to a gene. CDR3 residues: CASSVAGTGGTYEQYF. Here the CDR3 DNA reads TGTGCCAGCAGCGTTGCCGGGACAGGGGGCACCTACGAGCAGTACTTC.

The chain is built from TRBV6-5 and TRBJ2-5, with TRBD2 matching 11 bases. This CDR3 is 14 amino acids long. Germline CDR1 is MNHEY and CDR2 is SVGAGI. V was clipped by 7 bases and J by 3 bases; unmatched bases: 4. This CDR3 is CASNELAGEETQYF. CDR3 coding DNA: TGTGCCAGCAACGAACTAGCGGGGGAAGAGACCCAGTACTTC.

The rearrangement uses TRBV3-1 and TRBJ1-1, with D tentatively TRBD1 (5 bases). Germline V gene data show CDR1 as LGHDT and CDR2 as YNNKEL (reference sequence). The CDR3 has 11 amino acids. The germline V and J ends were trimmed by 7 bases and 9 bases, with 12 bases remaining between them. The CDR3 spells CASTRDGKAFF. The CDR3 bases are TGTGCCAGCACCAGGGACGGAAAAGCTTTCTTT.

The J gene is TRBJ1-5, the V gene TRBV4-3; no firm D call. Germline CDR1 and CDR2: LGHNA and YSLEER. The V and J ends lost 0 bases and 5 bases respectively, with 5 bases between them. This CDR3 region has 13 residues. CDR3 sequence: CASSQDLHQPQHF. CDR3 nucleotides: TGCGCCAGCAGCCAAGACCTTCATCAGCCCCAGCATTTT.

This clonotype was detected only a few times. The chain has TRBV21-1 and TRBJ2-3. TRBV21-1 is an annotated pseudogene. The CDR3 consists of 13 residues. The DNA of the CDR3 is TGTGCCAGCAGCAAAGTGGGAACAGATACGCAGTATTTT. This encodes CASSKVGTDTQYF.

Only a few counts were recorded for this clonotype. This may be a read error: a much more frequent sequence differs by one nucleotide. The rearrangement uses TRBV6-5 and TRBJ1-1; possibly TRBD1 for D (5 bases). Germline V CDR1 and CDR2: MNHEY, SVGAGI. The CDR3 is 11 residues long. Between the trimmed V and J ends, which lost 8 bases and 5 bases, there was a span of 9 bases. The CDR3 spells CASWGGTEAFF. The CDR3 coding sequence is TGTGCCAGCTGGGGGGGGACTGAAGCTTTCTTT.

The chain uses TRBV30 and TRBJ2-1; 7 positions agree with TRBD1. Looked up from germline, CDR1 is GTSNPN and CDR2 is SVGIG (reference sequence). The junction had 7 bases not matched to a gene; V was cut back by 5 bases and J by 3 bases. This CDR3 contains 14 residues. This CDR3 reads CAWGQALNYNEQFF. CDR3 DNA sequence: TGTGCCTGGGGACAGGCACTCAACTACAATGAGCAGTTCTTC.

On this clonotype: A much bigger clone sits one base away, suggesting this may be a read error. The V gene is TRBV3-1, the J gene TRBJ2-7; tentative D call: TRBD2 (5 bases). Germline loops: CDR1 LGHDT, CDR2 YNNKEL (reference sequence). Trimming took 3 bases from V and 5 from J, leaving 11 bases between them. The CDR3 extends over 13 amino acids. CDR3 sequence: CASSHGVPDEQYF. CDR3 DNA sequence: TGTGCCAGCAGCCACGGGGTACCCGACGAGCAGTACTTC.

The rearrangement joins TRBV12-3 or TRBV12-4 to TRBJ2-2; TRBD2 aligns across 11 bases. This CDR3 comprises 17 residues. Trimming took 6 bases from V and 1 from J; bases not matched to a gene: 7. CDR3 loop: CASRPLAGEVNTGELFF. The CDR3 DNA sequence: TGTGCCAGCAGACCACTAGCGGGGGAGGTGAACACCGGGGAGCTGTTTTTT.

The rearrangement uses TRBV3-1 and TRBJ2-4; 11 positions agree with TRBD2. V shed 10 bases, J shed 1 base, and the junction held 3 bases outside the gene matches. Germline lookup yields CDR1 LGHDT and CDR2 YNNKEL (reference sequence). The CDR3 has 14 amino acids. CDR3 loop: CATRLAGAKNIQYF. The CDR3 region has the DNA TGTGCCACCCGACTAGCGGGGGCCAAAAACATTCAGTACTTC.

As to this clonotype: The junction does not match germline at one end; this may be a read error. J is TRBJ2-1 and V is TRBV11-3, with D possibly matching TRBD2 (5 bases). Germline CDR1 reads SGHNT; CDR2 reads YENEEA. The CDR3 consists of 12 residues. The DNA for the CDR3 is TGTGCCAGCAGCCTAGATACGAGACTACAGTTCTTC. This translates into CASSLDTRLQFF.

Many counts were recorded for this clonotype. This chain uses TRBV6-2 or TRBV6-3 with TRBJ2-7; D perhaps matches TRBD1 (5 bases). Per germline, CDR1 MNHEY and CDR2 SVGEGT. The CDR3 contains 15 residues. V lost 0 bases to trimming and J lost 3 bases, with 12 bases between them. The CDR3 bases are TGTGCCAGCAGTTACTCGAGACAGTTGATCTACGAGCAGTACTTC. Its protein product is CASSYSRQLIYEQYF.

This clonotype was observed a single time. An end of the junction differs from the germline gene, which may be a read error. The chain has TRBV7-7 and TRBJ2-5, with D tentatively TRBD1 (6 bases). The CDR3 consists of 15 residues. The germline V gene has CDR1 SSHAT and CDR2 FNYEAQ (reference sequence). This chain's CDR3 is CASSPRRTEQETQYF. The CDR3 DNA sequence: TGTGCTAGCAGCCCACGGCGGACAGAACAAGAGACCCAGTACTTC.

This clonotype was found many times. This chain uses TRBV6-1 with TRBJ2-3; D gene uncertain. This CDR3 comprises 13 residues. Trimming took off 7 bases at V and 10 bases at J, with 18 bases between the two ends. The germline gives CDR1 MNHNS, CDR2 SASEGT. The CDR3 sequence is CASIPRASPAQYF. The CDR3 DNA is TGTGCCAGCATCCCAAGGGCGTCCCCGGCGCAGTATTTT.

This clonotype was seen more than once but under ten times. The gene calls are TRBV10-3 and TRBJ2-7; tentative D call: TRBD2 (5 bases). CDR3 length: 14 amino acids. The germline gives CDR1 ENHRY, CDR2 SYGVKD. V lost 10 bases to trimming and J lost 5 bases, with 21 bases between them. The CDR3 region has the DNA TGTGCCACTCAACACGAGGAGGTGGGTAACGAGCAGTACTTC. It codes for CATQHEEVGNEQYF.

This clonotype was seen a few times. The J gene is TRBJ2-1, the V gene TRBV5-1, with D possibly TRBD2 on 5 matching bases. Germline values: CDR1 SGHRS, CDR2 YFSETQ. There are 14 residues in the CDR3. V gave up 0 bases and J gave up 6 bases, with 10 bases separating them. The CDR3 coding sequence is TGCGCCAGCAGCTTGGGGTCTAGCCGCAATGAGCAGTTCTTC. Amino acid sequence: CASSLGSSRNEQFF.

V is TRBV12-3 or TRBV12-4 and J is TRBJ1-2; 7 bases fit TRBD1. The CDR3 has 16 residues. The junction had 9 bases not matched to a gene; V was cut back by 5 bases and J by 0 bases. The CDR3 nucleotides read TGTGCCAGCAGTCCCCGACAGGGCCTTACTAACTATGGCTACACCTTC. This encodes CASSPRQGLTNYGYTF.

V gene TRBV5-1 combines with J gene TRBJ1-2, with D possibly TRBD1 on 5 matching bases. The CDR3 spans 15 residues. Germline loops: CDR1 SGHRS, CDR2 YFSETQ. V was trimmed by 4 bases and J by 1 base, leaving 14 bases between them. In DNA, the CDR3 is TGCGCCAGCAGCCCGACCATGACAGTTAACTATGGCTACACCTTC. This gives the protein CASSPTMTVNYGYTF. The full variable domain, rest sourced from reference TRBV5-1 and TRBJ1-2, is KAGVTQTPRYLIKTRGQQVTLSCSPISGHRSVSWYQQTPGQGLQFLFEYFSETQRNKGNFPGRFSGRQFSNSRSEMNVSTLELGDSALYLCASSPTMTVNYGYTFGSGTRLTVV.

The chain uses TRBV4-2 and TRBJ1-5, with TRBD1 matching 9 bases. Germline CDR1 is LGHNA and CDR2 is YNFKEQ. V lost 1 base and J lost 4; bases outside the gene matches: 8. This CDR3 has 17 residues. The CDR3 sequence is CASSQAGTGRENQPQHF. CDR3 in DNA: TGTGCCAGCAGCCAAGCCGGGACAGGGAGGGAGAATCAGCCCCAGCATTTT.

This clonotype has at least ten counts. The chain links TRBV7-2 to TRBJ2-7, with 7 bases fitting TRBD2. Germline CDR1 SGHTA, CDR2 FQGNSA. Losses at the gene ends were 6 bases for V and 6 bases for J; bases not matched to a gene: 8. This CDR3 region has 13 residues. The CDR3 region has the DNA TGTGCCAGCAGAACGCGACTAGCTGGCGAGCAGTACTTC. This codes for CASRTRLAGEQYF.

The V call is TRBV7-2, the J call TRBJ2-3; D not resolved. CDR3 size: 15 residues. CDR1 is SGHTA, CDR2 FQGNSA, per germline. V lost 5 bases, J lost 1 base, and 13 bases lay in between. The CDR3: CASSNPEVGTDTQYF. CDR3 DNA: TGTGCCAGCAGCAACCCTGAGGTTGGCACAGATACGCAGTATTTT.

V gene TRBV6-5 combines with J gene TRBJ2-1, with D possibly TRBD1 on 6 matching bases. CDR3 length equals 13 residues. V lost 6 bases and J lost 3, with 9 bases in between. CDR1 and CDR2 (germline): MNHEY, SVGAGI. The CDR3 DNA reads TGTGCCAGCAGGACGGACAGCTACAATGAGCAGTTCTTC. Translation gives CASRTDSYNEQFF.

This clonotype was recorded a few times. The chain uses TRBV7-9 and TRBJ1-2; D is unresolved. The CDR3 contains 16 residues. V was cut by 0 bases and J by 1 base, with 12 bases left in between. Per germline, CDR1 SEHNR and CDR2 FQNEAQ (reference sequence). The CDR3 DNA is TGTGCCAGCAGCTTAGCGCCTTTGGCAAGTAACTATGGCTACACCTTC. It translates to CASSLAPLASNYGYTF.

The chain couples TRBV28 to TRBJ1-5, with 9 nucleotides matching TRBD1. This CDR3 has 15 residues. V shed 6 bases and J 1 base; nucleotides not matched to a gene: 4. Per the germline V gene, CDR1 is MDHEN and CDR2 is SYDVKM. CDR3 bases: TGTGCCAGCAGATACACAGGGGGCAGCAATCAGCCCCAGCATTTT. Translating it yields CASRYTGGSNQPQHF.

As to this clonotype: A read error may account for a junction end that differs from germline. The chain carries TRBV13 and TRBJ1-6; D is uncertain. The CDR3 contains 13 residues. Looked up from germline, CDR1 is PRHDT and CDR2 is FYEKMQ (reference sequence). Here the CDR3 reads CASSVGDRAPLHF. The DNA of the CDR3 is TGTGCCAGCAGCGTAGGTGATAGGGCACCCCTCCACTTT.

The chain uses TRBV4-3 and TRBJ2-6, with D possibly being TRBD1 (6 bases). Germline CDR1 LGHNA, CDR2 YSLEER. Trimming shortened V by 5 bases and J by 4 bases, and 12 bases separated the two germline ends. The CDR3 has 15 residues. Here the CDR3 reads CASSRDIGGANVLTF. The CDR3 region has the DNA TGCGCCAGCAGCAGGGACATCGGGGGGGCCAACGTCCTGACTTTC.